What follows describes a single T cell receptor beta chain. This record belongs to a study of T cells in tuberculosis. Overall study: The T cells targeted glucose monomycolate, a mycobacterial lipid, via CD1B. Study conclusions and caveats: T cells binding CD1B-GMM tetramer weakly possibly escaped the sort.

In germline, CDR1 is SGHDT, CDR2 YYEEEE. This CDR3 has 14 residues. V lost 4 bases to trimming and J lost 1 base, with 9 bases between them. TCRdb's table, derived via immunoSEQ multiplex PCR, lists solely in-frame clones and lacks some. The sample yields some 60,000 clones, about 76% seen once. Cells were sorted from thawed PBMC rested overnight and stained with GMM-loaded CD1B tetramer, viability dye and anti-CD3. The lipid loaded on the CD1B tetramers was C32 glucose monomycolate from Rhodococcus equi. Before cryopreservation, the sorted PBMC lost their CD14-expressing monocytes. This chain connects TRBV5-6 to TRBJ2-1; no clear D gene. The origin of this receptor is an adult woman with latent tuberculosis. The specimen sequenced was CD1b-GMM tetramer-negative cells sorted from PBMCs. For the CDR3, the DNA is TGTGCCAGCAGCGGCGACATATCCTACAATGAGCAGTTCTTC. Protein product: CASSGDISYNEQFF.